Listed below are T cell receptor beta chains from one sample, sequenced in a study of post-analysis software for immune sequencing data. TCRdb reprocessed the PCR reads via MiXCR and lists one record per CDR3 protein. The sample yields about 540,000 distinct CDR3 sequences, about a third seen once. Material: blood. Receptors originate from a girl between 2 and 17 years old with multiple sclerosis. Each CDR3 is given with its conserved first and last residue. Fields, in order: D gene, clone size, J gene, V gene, CDR3 protein, CDR3 DNA. A D gene is named only where the DNA matches it firmly. Where a row states a size, it is once, few, many or the class of an expanded clone; other rows omit it.

>TRBD1|few|TRBJ1-2|TRBV20-1
CSATYQGASGYTF
TGCAGTGCTACCTACCAGGGGGCTAGTGGCTACACCTTC
>-|-|TRBJ2-1|TRBV5-1
CASSFTGHEQFF
TGCGCCAGCAGCTTTACAGGGCATGAGCAGTTCTTC
>TRBD1|once|TRBJ1-1|TRBV29-1
CSAPTGANTEAFF
TGCAGCGCCCCGACAGGGGCGAACACTGAAGCTTTCTTT
>-|-|TRBJ2-5|TRBV29-1
CSVEHQETQYF
TGCAGCGTTGAACACCAAGAGACCCAGTACTTC
>TRBD2|few|TRBJ2-1|TRBV20-1
CSAATGTRSYNEQFF
TGCAGTGCCGCGACCGGGACTAGGTCCTACAATGAGCAGTTCTTC
>TRBD2|-|TRBJ2-4|TRBV6-6
CASSRLAGTGGIQYF
TGTGCCAGCAGTAGACTAGCGGGGACTGGCGGCATTCAGTACTTC
>-|-|TRBJ2-2|TRBV7-3
CASPVEVLANTGELFF
TGTGCCAGCCCCGTTGAAGTTCTCGCGAACACCGGGGAGCTGTTTTTT
>TRBD1|-|TRBJ2-1|TRBV5-8
CASTGGVWGEQFF
TGTGCCAGCACAGGGGGTGTTTGGGGTGAGCAGTTCTTC
>-|few|TRBJ1-6|TRBV12-3/TRBV12-4
CASSKPGNSPLHF
TGTGCCAGCAGCAAGCCGGGCAATTCACCCCTCCACTTT
>-|-|TRBJ1-6|TRBV18
CASSAGTASSPLHF
TGTGCCAGCTCAGCAGGGACCGCCAGTTCACCCCTCCACTTT
>-|-|TRBJ2-5|TRBV18
CASSLTTGLEETQYF
TGTGCCAGCTCACTGACGACAGGACTGGAAGAGACCCAGTACTTC
>-|-|TRBJ1-5|TRBV6-5
CASSYEGSGNQPQHF
TGTGCCAGCAGTTACGAGGGATCGGGCAATCAGCCCCAGCATTTT
>-|-|TRBJ2-1|TRBV29-1
CSVEGGVVSGEQFF
TGCAGCGTTGAGGGCGGGGTGGTCTCGGGAGAGCAGTTCTTC
>-|many|TRBJ2-5|TRBV4-1
CASSQWTEGETQYF
TGCGCCAGCAGCCAGTGGACAGAGGGGGAGACCCAGTACTTC
>-|few|TRBJ2-1|TRBV4-2
CASSQDRHQQWQFF
TGTGCCAGCAGCCAGGACAGACACCAACAATGGCAGTTCTTC
>TRBD1|few|TRBJ1-1|TRBV24-1
CATGDRDGTEAFF
TGTGCCACAGGAGACAGGGATGGCACTGAAGCTTTCTTT
>TRBD1|-|TRBJ2-7|TRBV28
CASSSAGTGSFEQYF
TGTGCCAGCAGCTCCGCGGGGACAGGGTCGTTCGAGCAGTACTTC